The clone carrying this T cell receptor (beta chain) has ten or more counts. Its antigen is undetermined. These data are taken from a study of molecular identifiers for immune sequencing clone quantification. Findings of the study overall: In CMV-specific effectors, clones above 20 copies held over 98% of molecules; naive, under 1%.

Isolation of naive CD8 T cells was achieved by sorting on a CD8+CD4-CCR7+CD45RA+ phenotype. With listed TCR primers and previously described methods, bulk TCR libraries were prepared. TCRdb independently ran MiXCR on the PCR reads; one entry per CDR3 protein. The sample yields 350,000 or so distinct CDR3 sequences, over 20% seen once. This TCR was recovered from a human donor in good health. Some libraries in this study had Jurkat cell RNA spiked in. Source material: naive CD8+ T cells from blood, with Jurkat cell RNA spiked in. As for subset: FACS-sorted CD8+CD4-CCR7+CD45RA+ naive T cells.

The CDR3 spells CASSQVLAGYYEQYF. Here the CDR3 DNA reads TGTGCCAGCAGCCAAGTACTAGCGGGATATTACGAGCAGTACTTC. The chain combines TRBV3-1 with TRBJ2-7, with 10 bases identical to TRBD2. V gave up 1 base and J gave up 4 bases; unmatched junction bases: 4. Per the germline V gene, CDR1 is LGHDT and CDR2 is YNNKEL (reference sequence). The CDR3 spans 15 residues.